Presented here are 16 T cell receptor beta chains from one specimen sequenced in a study of cytomegalovirus exposure and HLA in healthy donors. Assay used: immunoSEQ multiplex PCR; TCRdb lists only in-frame clones, some missing. The sample comprises about 280,000 clones, roughly 90% of which are singletons, and about 0.86% rests with the top ten. Material: PBMCs. The receptors originated from a woman between 18 and 30 years old in good health and CMV-seronegative.

The rearrangement joins TRBV25-1 to TRBJ1-2; a possible D gene is TRBD1 (5 bases). CDR3 length: 18 amino acids. The germline gives CDR1 MGHDK, CDR2 SYGVNS. Trimming took 4 bases from V and 0 from J, leaving 21 bases between them. The CDR3 DNA reads TGTGCCAGCAGTGGGTTCGGCCAGGGAAAGCCTTCTAACTATGGCTACACCTTC. The encoded protein is CASSGFGQGKPSNYGYTF.

The chain links TRBV2 to TRBJ1-3; tentative D call: TRBD1 (6 bases). This CDR3 is 14 amino acids long. Germline lookup yields CDR1 SNHLY and CDR2 FYNNEI. V gave up 7 bases and J gave up 4 bases, with 14 bases separating them. CDR3 sequence reads: CASTSLGGGNTIYF. CDR3 DNA: TGTGCCAGCACCTCACTAGGGGGAGGAAACACCATATATTTT.

The chain's CDR3 is CATAGTSQSNEQFF. In nucleotides, the CDR3 is TGTGCCACGGCCGGGACTAGTCAGAGCAATGAGCAGTTCTTC. The chain uses TRBV10-3 and TRBJ2-1; 8 positions agree with TRBD2. The germline gives CDR1 ENHRY, CDR2 SYGVKD. Trimming took 10 bases from V and 6 from J; bases not matched to a gene: 11. CDR3 length: 14 residues.

V and J are TRBV7-6 and TRBJ2-1; the match to TRBD2 covers 9 bases. The germline V gene encodes CDR1 SGHVS and CDR2 FNYEAQ. The ends lost 4 bases at V and 7 bases at J; junction bases unmatched: 11. The CDR3 is made up of 16 amino acids. Written as DNA, the CDR3 is TGTGCCAGCAGCTCCGACCGTTGGCGGGAGGGGAATGAGCAGTTCTTC. Protein: CASSSDRWREGNEQFF.

The chain uses TRBV27 and TRBJ2-1, with 8 bases fitting TRBD1. This CDR3 has 15 amino acids. CDR1 and CDR2 (germline): MNHEY, SMNVEV (reference sequence). V lost 6 bases, J lost 5 bases, and 9 bases stayed unmatched. The CDR3 DNA sequence: TGTGCCAGCAGATCAGGGGGCGTTAGGGACAATGAGCAGTTCTTC. This encodes CASRSGGVRDNEQFF.

The gene calls are TRBV9 and TRBJ2-1; 7 bases fit TRBD1. The junction had 7 bases not matched to a gene; V was cut back by 3 bases and J by 7 bases. CDR1 and CDR2 from the germline V gene are SGDLS and YYNGEE. CDR3 length: 14 residues. CDR3 amino acids: CASSGGQSPNEQFF. DNA for the CDR3: TGTGCCAGCAGCGGGGGACAGAGCCCAAATGAGCAGTTCTTC.

V gene TRBV9 combines with J gene TRBJ2-1; 8 bases match TRBD2. CDR3 length: 14 residues. Germline CDR1 and CDR2: SGDLS and YYNGEE. V gave up 4 bases and J gave up 10 bases; unmatched junction bases: 10. CDR3 region: CASSIAGTTSEQFF. The CDR3 DNA reads as TGTGCCAGCAGCATAGCGGGAACTACTTCCGAGCAGTTCTTC.

This clone was counted once. This chain connects TRBV29-1 to TRBJ1-2; 8 nucleotides agree with TRBD1. The CDR3 sequence is 14 residues long. Germline CDR1 reads SQVTM; CDR2 reads ANQGSEA. The J segment lost 1 base and the V segment lost 6 bases, leaving 7 bases of the junction unmatched. The CDR3 protein is CSVWDRTINYGYTF. DNA for the CDR3: TGCAGCGTCTGGGACAGGACGATTAACTATGGCTACACCTTC.

J is TRBJ1-3 and V is TRBV18; unclear D gene. V was pared by 3 bases and J by 0 bases, with 12 bases between. CDR1 and CDR2 from the germline V gene are KGHSH and LQKENI. The CDR3 is made up of 16 amino acids. CDR3 sequence: CASSPKGGGSGNTIYF. CDR3 sequence (DNA): TGTGCCAGCTCACCGAAGGGAGGAGGCTCTGGAAACACCATATATTTT.

This sequence joins TRBV29-1 and TRBJ2-7; a possible D gene is TRBD1 (6 bases). Trimming pared 5 bases from V and 6 bases from J, leaving 17 bases between. The CDR3 is made up of 13 amino acids. Looked up from germline, CDR1 is SQVTM and CDR2 is ANQGSEA. DNA of the CDR3: TGCAGCGTTCAGACAGGTCGCTTGAGCGAGCAGTACTTC. Translation gives CSVQTGRLSEQYF.

The V and J genes are TRBV28 and TRBJ1-1; no clear D gene. The V and J ends lost 5 bases and 9 bases respectively, with 19 bases between them. In germline, CDR1 is MDHEN, CDR2 SYDVKM. The CDR3 totals 14 residues. The CDR3 nucleotides read TGTGCCAGCAGTCCCGAGGGCGATTCTCGTCAAGCTTTCTTT. It specifies CASSPEGDSRQAFF.

The chain links TRBV7-8 to TRBJ2-5; the match to TRBD2 covers 11 bases. Per germline, CDR1 SGHVS and CDR2 FQNEAQ. V was clipped by 5 bases and J by 5 bases; unmatched bases: 7. The CDR3 extends over 15 amino acids. As DNA, the CDR3 is TGTGCCAGCAGCCCGACTAGCGGGGAGACGGAGACCCAGTACTTC. Its translation: CASSPTSGETETQYF.

J is TRBJ2-7 and V is TRBV15; D not certain. The CDR3 spans 16 residues. Per germline, CDR1 LNHNV and CDR2 YYDKDF (reference sequence). Trimming pared 0 bases from V and 6 bases from J, leaving 18 bases between. Here the CDR3 reads CATSRDLFSGIGEQYF. The DNA for the CDR3 is TGTGCCACCAGCAGAGATTTATTTTCGGGTATTGGCGAGCAGTACTTC.

This sequence joins TRBV7-9 and TRBJ2-1; 7 positions agree with TRBD1. Germline V lookup: CDR1 SEHNR, CDR2 FQNEAQ (reference sequence). Germline trimming cut 7 bases from V and 8 bases from J; bases unmatched to any gene: 8. The CDR3 length is 13 residues. The CDR3 DNA reads as TGTGCCAGCACGCTTATAGGGGGCGATGAGCAGTTCTTC. It encodes CASTLIGGDEQFF. The full variable domain, with the rest looked up from reference TRBV7-9 and TRBJ2-1, is DTGVSQNPRHKITKRGQNVTFRCDPISEHNRLYWYRQTLGQGPEFLTYFQNEAQLEKSRLLSDRFSAERPKGSFSTLEIQRTEQGDSAMYLCASTLIGGDEQFFGPGTRLTVL.

The chain links TRBV4-3 to TRBJ1-3, with 12 bases lining up with TRBD1. Unmatched junction bases numbered 10, after V lost 1 base and J lost 0 bases. The CDR3 covers 20 residues. Looked up from germline, CDR1 is LGHNA and CDR2 is YSLEER. The CDR3 DNA reads as TGCGCCAGCAGCCAAGTACCCACCGGGACAGGGGGCTACTCTGGAAACACCATATATTTT. It yields the protein CASSQVPTGTGGYSGNTIYF.

The table lists this clone with a count of one. This sequence joins TRBV10-2 and TRBJ2-7, with D perhaps TRBD2 (6 bases). The CDR3 contains 17 residues. V lost 2 bases to trimming and J lost 0 bases, with 17 bases between them. Germline V gives CDR1 WSHSY, CDR2 SAAADI. The CDR3 spells CASSEMVGGASSYEQYF. Here the CDR3 DNA reads TGCGCCAGCAGTGAGATGGTCGGGGGAGCTAGCTCCTACGAGCAGTACTTC.